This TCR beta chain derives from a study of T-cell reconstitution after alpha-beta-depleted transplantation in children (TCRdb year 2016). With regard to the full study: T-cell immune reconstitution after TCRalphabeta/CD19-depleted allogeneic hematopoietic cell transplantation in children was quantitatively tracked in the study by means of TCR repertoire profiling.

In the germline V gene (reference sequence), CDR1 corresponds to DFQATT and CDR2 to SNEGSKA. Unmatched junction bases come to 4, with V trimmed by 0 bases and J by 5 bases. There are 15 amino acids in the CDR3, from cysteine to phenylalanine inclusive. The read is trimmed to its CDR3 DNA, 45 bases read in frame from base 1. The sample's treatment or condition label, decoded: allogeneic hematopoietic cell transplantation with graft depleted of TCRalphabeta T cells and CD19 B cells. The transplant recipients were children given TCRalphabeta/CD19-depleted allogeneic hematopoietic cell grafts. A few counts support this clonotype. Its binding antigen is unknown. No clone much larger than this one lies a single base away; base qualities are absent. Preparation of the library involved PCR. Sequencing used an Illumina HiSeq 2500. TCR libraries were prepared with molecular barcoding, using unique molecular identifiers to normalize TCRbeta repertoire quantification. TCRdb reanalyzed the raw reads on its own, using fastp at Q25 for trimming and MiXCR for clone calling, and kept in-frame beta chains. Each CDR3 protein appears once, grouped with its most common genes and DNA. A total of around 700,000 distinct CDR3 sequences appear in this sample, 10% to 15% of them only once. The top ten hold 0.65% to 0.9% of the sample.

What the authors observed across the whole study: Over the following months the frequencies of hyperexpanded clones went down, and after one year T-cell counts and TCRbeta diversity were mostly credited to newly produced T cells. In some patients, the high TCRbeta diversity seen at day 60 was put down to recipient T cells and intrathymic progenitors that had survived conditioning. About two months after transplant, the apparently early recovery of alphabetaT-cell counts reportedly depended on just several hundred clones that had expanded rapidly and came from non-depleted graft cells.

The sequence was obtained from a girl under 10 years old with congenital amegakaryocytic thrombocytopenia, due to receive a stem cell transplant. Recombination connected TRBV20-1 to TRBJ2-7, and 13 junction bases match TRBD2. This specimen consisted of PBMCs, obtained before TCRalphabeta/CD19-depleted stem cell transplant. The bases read TGCAGTGCTAGAGATAGGGGGACTAGCGGGAACGAGCAGTACTTC. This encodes CSARDRGTSGNEQYF.